This entry lists 29 T cell receptor beta chains sequenced from one sample in a study of blood T cell repertoires in COVID-19. Only in-frame clones appear in the TCRdb table, and some are missing; sequencing was by immunoSEQ multiplex PCR. The table lists about 200,000 clones, roughly three quarters of them singletons. The sequenced sample consisted of peripheral blood. The receptors here all came from a woman aged 40 to 55 with COVID-19, enrolled during active disease.

The chain has TRBV2 and TRBJ2-1, with TRBD2 as a possible D gene (6 bases). The CDR3 covers 17 residues. CDR1 and CDR2 (germline): SNHLY, FYNNEI. Trimming left V 1 base short and J 0 bases short, with 13 bases between. CDR3 loop: CASSEGGTRSSYNEQFF. DNA of the CDR3: TGTGCCAGCAGTGAAGGGGGGACTCGCAGCTCCTACAATGAGCAGTTCTTC. Filled out from reference TRBV2 and TRBJ2-1, the complete variable domain reads EPEVTQTPSHQVTQMGQEVILRCVPISNHLYFYWYRQILGQKVEFLVSFYNNEISEKSEIFDDQFSVERPDGSNFTLKIRSTKLEDSAMYFCASSEGGTRSSYNEQFFGPGTRLTVL.

The chain carries TRBV5-1 and TRBJ1-1; the D is unclear. The length of the CDR3 is 15 residues. V dropped 0 bases and J dropped 3 bases, with 12 bases sitting between them. The germline V gene encodes CDR1 SGHRS and CDR2 YFSETQ. The CDR3 loop is CASSLVRGVDTEAFF. CDR3 nucleotide sequence: TGCGCCAGCAGCTTGGTTCGGGGAGTGGACACTGAAGCTTTCTTT.

This clone showed up just once. The chain recombines TRBV24-1 with TRBJ1-4, with a tentative D call TRBD1 (5 bases). CDR3 length equals 16 residues. Trimming took 7 bases from V and 6 from J, leaving 20 bases between them. The germline CDR1 and CDR2 sequences are KGHDR and SFDVKD. The chain's CDR3 is CATSRVREYEDEKLFF. DNA for the CDR3: TGTGCCACCAGCAGGGTAAGAGAGTATGAGGATGAAAAACTGTTTTTT.

In this sample, this clone turned up a few times. The rearrangement uses TRBV25-1 and TRBJ1-6; D ambiguous. V dropped 4 bases and J dropped 5 bases, with 18 bases sitting between them. This CDR3 has 17 amino acids. CDR1 and CDR2 (germline): MGHDK, SYGVNS. This CDR3 reads CASSGTDAPRDNSPLHF. Written as DNA, the CDR3 is TGTGCCAGCAGTGGCACGGATGCACCGCGGGATAATTCACCCCTCCACTTT.

The V call is TRBV9, the J call TRBJ2-7, with a possible D match to TRBD2 (5 bases). The V end was cut by 0 bases, the J end by 1 base, with 8 bases between. The CDR3 has 14 amino acids. The germline gives CDR1 SGDLS, CDR2 YYNGEE. CDR3 region: CASSVEPGSYEQYF. The CDR3 bases are TGTGCCAGCAGCGTAGAGCCGGGATCCTACGAGCAGTACTTC.

CDR3 DNA: TGTGCCAGCAGTGAAGAACAGGGGACGCAGTATTTT. It translates to CASSEEQGTQYF. The chain combines TRBV6-4 with TRBJ2-3; TRBD1 matches at 7 bases. The germline V gene has CDR1 MRHNA and CDR2 SNTAGT. After removal of 3 bases from V and 9 bases from J, the junction contained 3 bases not matched to a gene. The CDR3 totals 12 residues.

The sample holds a few counts of this clone. The junction shows a germline mismatch at one end, possibly a read error. The chain employs TRBV2 and TRBJ2-2, with TRBD2 identical over 7 bases. Germline CDR1 is SNHLY and CDR2 is FYNNEI. This CDR3 has 12 residues. The CDR3 is CASSETSVERFF. The CDR3 DNA reads as TGTGCCAGCAGTGAAACTAGCGTAGAGCGGTTTTTT.

The CDR3: CSVDRDVGETQYF. The CDR3 DNA sequence: TGCAGCGTAGACAGGGACGTTGGGGAGACCCAGTACTTC. The gene calls are TRBV29-1 and TRBJ2-5, with 7 bases that match TRBD1. CDR3 size: 13 residues. Germline V gene lookup returns CDR1 SQVTM and CDR2 ANQGSEA. Trimming cost V 6 bases and J 5 bases; bases outside gene matches: 9.

This chain links TRBV5-1 with TRBJ2-7; TRBD1 is a possible D gene (5 bases). The V gene's germline CDR1 is SGHRS and CDR2 YFSETQ. The CDR3 contains 13 residues. The V end was cut by 0 bases, the J end by 3 bases, with 7 bases between. As DNA, the CDR3 is TGCGCCAGCAGCTTGGTGGACAACTACGAGCAGTACTTC. It codes for CASSLVDNYEQYF.

In its sample, this clone was seen once. The chain is built from TRBV5-8 and TRBJ2-1; D is perhaps TRBD1 (6 bases). Trimming shortened V by 3 bases and J by 6 bases, and 19 bases separated the two germline ends. The CDR3 extends over 16 amino acids. The germline V gene has CDR1 SGHTS and CDR2 YDEGEE. The CDR3 loop is CASSYNRALMGNEQFF. The CDR3, as DNA: TGTGCCAGCAGCTACAACAGGGCCCTTATGGGCAATGAGCAGTTCTTC. Full variable domain (outside the CDR3, taken from reference TRBV5-8 and TRBJ2-1): EAGVTQSPTHLIKTRGQQATLRCSPISGHTSVYWYQQALGLGLQFLLWYDEGEERNRGNFPPRFSGRQFPNYSSELNVNALELEDSALYLCASSYNRALMGNEQFFGPGTRLTVL.

The table lists this clone with a few counts. The genes are TRBV19 and TRBJ2-3, with 11 bases that match TRBD1. From germline, CDR1 is LNHDA and CDR2 SQIVND (reference sequence). There are 15 residues in the CDR3. J lost 4 bases, V lost 1 base, and 1 base had no gene match. As DNA, the CDR3 is TGTGCCAGTAGTATAGCGGGACAGGGGGCAGATACGCAGTATTTT. It encodes CASSIAGQGADTQYF.

This clone has just a few counts. The chain carries TRBV12-3 or TRBV12-4 and TRBJ2-7, with TRBD1 as a possible D gene (6 bases). Trimming took off 4 bases at V and 3 bases at J, with 10 bases between the two ends. The CDR3 contains 13 residues. For the CDR3, the DNA is TGTGCCAGCAGTTGGGGGCCGGTCTACGAGCAGTACTTC. Amino acids: CASSWGPVYEQYF.

The chain recombines TRBV9 with TRBJ1-2; D not certain. The germline V gene has CDR1 SGDLS and CDR2 YYNGEE. The V and J ends lost 3 bases and 3 bases respectively, with 24 bases between them. CDR3 length equals 18 residues. This CDR3 is CASSDSLGSELGYYGYTF. The CDR3 DNA follows: TGTGCCAGCAGCGATTCGCTCGGGTCCGAATTGGGTTACTATGGCTACACCTTC.

The J gene is TRBJ2-1, the V gene TRBV27; weak D call: TRBD1 (6 bases). The CDR3 is 14 residues long. V lost 5 bases and J lost 2, with 10 bases in between. Germline CDR1 and CDR2: MNHEY and SMNVEV (reference sequence). The CDR3 loop reads CASSTTGTYNEQFF. As DNA, the CDR3 is TGTGCCAGCAGTACAACAGGGACCTACAATGAGCAGTTCTTC.

The chain joins TRBV5-4 to TRBJ1-2, with 9 positions matching TRBD1. This CDR3 is built from 15 residues. V trimming: 3 bases; J trimming: 7 bases; junction bases outside the gene matches: 10. Germline CDR1 reads SGHNT; CDR2 reads YYREEE (reference sequence). CDR3 DNA: TGTGCCAGCAGCTCAACCGGGACAGGGCGTTCTGGCTACACCTTC. Its translation: CASSSTGTGRSGYTF.

This chain connects TRBV10-2 to TRBJ1-1, with a tentative D call TRBD1 (6 bases). This CDR3 has 12 amino acids. CDR1 WSHSY and CDR2 SAAADI come from the germline V gene. The V end lost 6 bases, the J end lost 5 bases, and 10 bases lay between the germline ends. CDR3 coding DNA: TGCGCCAGCAGGAGGGGGAAGACTGAAGCTTTCTTT. The encoded protein is CASRRGKTEAFF.

The chain is built from TRBV19 and TRBJ1-4; possibly TRBD1 for D (5 bases). This CDR3 spans 11 amino acids. The germline gives CDR1 LNHDA, CDR2 SQIVND (reference sequence). Between the trimmed V and J ends, which lost 6 bases and 10 bases, there was a span of 9 bases. CDR3 coding DNA: TGTGCCAGTAGATTGGGGGGAAAACTGTTTTTT. It is translated as CASRLGGKLFF.

J is TRBJ2-7 and V is TRBV6-2 or TRBV6-3, with D possibly being TRBD2 (6 bases). CDR3 length: 14 amino acids. The V and J ends lost 0 bases and 0 bases respectively, with 6 bases between them. Germline V gene sequence: CDR1 MNHEY, CDR2 SVGEGT. The CDR3 spells CASSYSTSSYEQYF. The DNA for the CDR3 is TGTGCCAGCAGTTACTCGACTAGCTCCTACGAGCAGTACTTC.

The chain joins TRBV18 to TRBJ1-5, with 7 bases that match TRBD1. J lost 2 bases, V lost 6 bases, and 4 bases had no gene match. The CDR3 covers 14 residues. CDR1 and CDR2 (germline): KGHSH, LQKENI. The CDR3: CASSTGLGNQPQHF. As DNA, the CDR3 is TGTGCCAGCTCGACAGGGTTAGGCAATCAGCCCCAGCATTTT.

V is TRBV30 and J is TRBJ2-1; 9 nucleotides align to TRBD2. Germline CDR1 reads GTSNPN; CDR2 reads SVGIG (reference sequence). Trimming at V came to 8 bases and at J to 8 bases, leaving 10 bases not matched to a gene. This CDR3 spans 13 amino acids. This chain's CDR3 is CALWREGQYEQFF. CDR3 nucleotide sequence: TGTGCCCTATGGCGGGAGGGCCAGTATGAGCAGTTCTTC.

The chain employs TRBV25-1 and TRBJ1-2; the D gene is possibly TRBD1 (5 bases). The V gene lost 2 bases and the J gene lost 8 bases, with 24 bases spanning the gap. The CDR3 runs 17 residues. In germline, CDR1 is MGHDK, CDR2 SYGVNS. The CDR3 nucleotides are TGTGCCAGCAGTGAAGGCGGGGCCCAGGGTTTGGGTGGCGGCTACACCTTC. Encoded protein: CASSEGGAQGLGGGYTF.

In its sample, this clone was seen a few times. The CDR3 DNA reads as TGTGCCAGCAGTGAATCGGGGGGGCCGAACACCTACGAGCAGTACTTC. The encoded protein is CASSESGGPNTYEQYF. The chain combines TRBV25-1 with TRBJ2-7; 8 bases are shared with TRBD2. The CDR3 loop spans 16 amino acids. The germline CDR1 and CDR2 sequences are MGHDK and SYGVNS. Trimming took 1 base from V and 2 from J; bases not matched to a gene: 7.

The genes are TRBV9 and TRBJ2-7; TRBD2 matches at 8 bases. This CDR3 is 14 amino acids long. V dropped 4 bases and J dropped 5; count of bases not matched to a gene: 8. Per germline, CDR1 SGDLS and CDR2 YYNGEE. CDR3 bases: TGTGCCAGCAGCAAACGGGAGGGCCCTAACGAGCAGTACTTC. This gives the protein CASSKREGPNEQYF. The whole variable domain, remainder taken from reference TRBV9 and TRBJ2-7, is DSGVTQTPKHLITATGQRVTLRCSPRSGDLSVYWYQQSLDQGLQFLIQYYNGEERAKGNILERFSAQQFPDLHSELNLSSLELGDSALYFCASSKREGPNEQYFGPGTRLTVT.

The DNA for the CDR3 is TGTGCCAGCTCACCACTGGCCGGGGAGGTGGGAGCTTTCTTT. Amino acids: CASSPLAGEVGAFF. The rearrangement uses TRBV18 and TRBJ1-1; no definite D call. Germline V gives CDR1 KGHSH, CDR2 LQKENI. V lost 1 base to trimming and J lost 10 bases, with 16 bases between them. CDR3 length: 14 amino acids. Filled out from reference TRBV18 and TRBJ1-1, the complete variable domain reads NAGVMQNPRHLVRRRGQEARLRCSPMKGHSHVYWYRQLPEEGLKFMVYLQKENIIDESGMPKERFSAEFPKEGPSILRIQQVVRGDSAAYFCASSPLAGEVGAFFGQGTRLTVV.

Comments on this clone: One end of the junction is discordant with germline, which a read error may explain. The rearrangement links TRBV3-1 (or the pseudogene TRBV3-2) to TRBJ1-4, with a tentative D call TRBD1 (6 bases). Germline lookup yields CDR1 LGHDT and CDR2 YNNKEL (reference sequence). This CDR3 contains 14 residues. In nucleotides, the CDR3 is TGTGCCAGCAGCCAACAGGGGCACAATGCCTTTATATCATTT. Its protein product is CASSQQGHNAFISF.

The chain employs TRBV13 and TRBJ2-2; weak D call: TRBD2 (5 bases). The length of the CDR3 is 14 residues. V lost 7 bases, J lost 0 bases, and 9 bases lay in between. Germline V lookup: CDR1 PRHDT, CDR2 FYEKMQ (reference sequence). Here the CDR3 reads CASTWTPNTGELFF. The DNA of the CDR3 is TGTGCCAGCACTTGGACTCCGAACACCGGGGAGCTGTTTTTT.

V is TRBV11-3 and J is TRBJ2-1; a weak D match, TRBD2 (7 bases). The V end lost 4 bases, the J end lost 7 bases, and 20 bases lay between the germline ends. Germline V gene lookup returns CDR1 SGHNT and CDR2 YENEEA. The length of the CDR3 is 16 residues. This chain's CDR3 is CASSSPRGAAENEQFF. In nucleotides, the CDR3 is TGTGCCAGCAGCTCACCCCGGGGGGCCGCGGAGAATGAGCAGTTCTTC.

The chain uses TRBV23-1 and TRBJ1-1, with 10 positions matching TRBD1. TRBV23-1 counts as an open reading frame of uncertain function. Trimming removed 1 base from V and 11 bases from J; junction bases left unmatched: 10. The CDR3 loop spans 15 amino acids. The DNA for the CDR3 is TGCGCCAGCAGTCAATGGGGGACAGGGGCTCTTCAGGCTTTCTTT. This gives the protein CASSQWGTGALQAFF.

This clone has just one count. The chain has TRBV12-3 or TRBV12-4 and TRBJ2-7; D is ambiguous. The CDR3 consists of 13 residues. Trimming left V 6 bases short and J 6 bases short, with 15 bases between. The CDR3 DNA reads as TGTGCCAGCAGCCGTAGTACGATGGTCGAGCAGTACTTC. Protein sequence: CASSRSTMVEQYF.